This TCR beta chain was captured in a study of T cell changes during pregnancy in multiple sclerosis. The CDR3 contains 14 residues. Germline lookup yields CDR1 SNHLY and CDR2 FYNNEI. Trimming removed 6 bases from V and 6 bases from J; junction bases left unmatched: 0. Libraries were prepared by immunoSEQ multiplex PCR; TCRdb keeps only in-frame clonotypes and omits some of them. The data contain tens of thousands of clones, about 92% of them singletons. The sample was CD4+ T cells from peripheral blood mononuclear cells, taken before pregnancy. The rearrangement joins TRBV2 to TRBJ2-2; 14 nucleotides agree with TRBD2. This sequence originates from a female donor with multiple sclerosis, enrolled in a pregnancy study. In nucleotides, the CDR3 is TGTGCCAGCAGGGGACTAGCGGGAGCCGGGGAGCTGTTTTTT. Its protein product is CASRGLAGAGELFF.